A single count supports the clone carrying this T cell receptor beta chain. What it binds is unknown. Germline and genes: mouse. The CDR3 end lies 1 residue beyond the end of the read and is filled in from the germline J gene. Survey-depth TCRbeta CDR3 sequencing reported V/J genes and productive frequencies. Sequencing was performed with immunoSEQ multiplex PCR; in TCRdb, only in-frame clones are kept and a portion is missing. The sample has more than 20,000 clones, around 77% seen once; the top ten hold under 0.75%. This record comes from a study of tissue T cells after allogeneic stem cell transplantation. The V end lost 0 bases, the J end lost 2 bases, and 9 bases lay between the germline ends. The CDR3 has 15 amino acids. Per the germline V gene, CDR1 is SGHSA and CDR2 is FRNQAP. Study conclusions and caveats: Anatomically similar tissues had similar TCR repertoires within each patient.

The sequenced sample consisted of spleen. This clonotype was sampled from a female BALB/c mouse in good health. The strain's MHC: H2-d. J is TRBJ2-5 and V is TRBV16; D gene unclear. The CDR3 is CASSLEGDIQDTQYF. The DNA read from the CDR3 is TGTGCAAGCAGCTTAGAGGGCGACATCCAAGACACCCAGTAC. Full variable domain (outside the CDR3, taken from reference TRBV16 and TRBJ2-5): NAGVIQTPRHKVTGKGQEATLWCEPISGHSAVFWYRQTIVQGLEFLTYFRNQAPIDDSGMPKERFSAQMPNQSHSTLKIQSTQPQDSAVYLCASSLEGDIQDTQYFGPGTRLLVL.